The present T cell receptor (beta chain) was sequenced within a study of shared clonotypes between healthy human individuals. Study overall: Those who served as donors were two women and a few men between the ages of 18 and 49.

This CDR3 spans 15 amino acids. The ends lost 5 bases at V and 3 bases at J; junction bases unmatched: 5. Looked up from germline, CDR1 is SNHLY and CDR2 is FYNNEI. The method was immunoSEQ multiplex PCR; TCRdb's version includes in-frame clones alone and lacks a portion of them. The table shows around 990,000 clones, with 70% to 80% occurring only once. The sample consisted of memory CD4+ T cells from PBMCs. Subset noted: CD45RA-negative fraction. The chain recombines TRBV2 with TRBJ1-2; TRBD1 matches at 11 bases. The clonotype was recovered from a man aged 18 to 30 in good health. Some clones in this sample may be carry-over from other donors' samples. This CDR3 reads CASSTGTGGHYGYTF. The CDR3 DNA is TGTGCCAGCAGTACAGGGACAGGGGGACACTATGGCTACACCTTC.